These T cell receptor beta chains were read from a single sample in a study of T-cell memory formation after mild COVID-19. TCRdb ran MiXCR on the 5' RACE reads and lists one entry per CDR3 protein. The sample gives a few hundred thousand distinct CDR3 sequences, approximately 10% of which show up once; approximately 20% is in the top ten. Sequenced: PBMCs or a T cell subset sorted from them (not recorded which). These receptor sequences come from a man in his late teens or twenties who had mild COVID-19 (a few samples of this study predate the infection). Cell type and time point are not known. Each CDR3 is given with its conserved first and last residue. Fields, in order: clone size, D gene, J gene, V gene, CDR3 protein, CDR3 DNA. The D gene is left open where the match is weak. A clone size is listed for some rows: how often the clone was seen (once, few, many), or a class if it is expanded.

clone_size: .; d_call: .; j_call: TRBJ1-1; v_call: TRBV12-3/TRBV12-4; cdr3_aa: CASSLLAGVRAFF; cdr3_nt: TGTGCCAGCAGTTTACTGGCGGGGGTGCGGGCTTTCTTT
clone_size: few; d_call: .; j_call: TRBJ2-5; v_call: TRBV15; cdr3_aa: CATSRDRAGGETQYF; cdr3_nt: TGTGCCACCAGCAGAGACCGCGCAGGAGGAGAGACCCAGTACTTC
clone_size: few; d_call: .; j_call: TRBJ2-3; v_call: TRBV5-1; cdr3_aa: CASELKRIPDAPF; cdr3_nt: TGCGCCAGCGAGCTAAAGCGGATCCCGGACGCTCCTTTT
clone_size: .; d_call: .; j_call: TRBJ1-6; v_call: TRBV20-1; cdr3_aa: CSARVPDRYNSPLHF; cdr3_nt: TGCAGTGCTAGAGTTCCGGACCGGTATAATTCACCCCTCCACTTT
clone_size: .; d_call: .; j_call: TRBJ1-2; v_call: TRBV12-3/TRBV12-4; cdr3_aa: CASSSTGSVDYGYTF; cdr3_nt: TGTGCCAGCAGTTCAACAGGGTCGGTGGACTATGGCTACACCTTC
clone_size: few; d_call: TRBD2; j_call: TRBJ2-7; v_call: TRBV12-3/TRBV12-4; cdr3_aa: CASSHPGTGGESYEQYF; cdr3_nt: TGTGCCAGCAGCCACCCGGGGACGGGGGGGGAATCCTACGAGCAGTACTTC
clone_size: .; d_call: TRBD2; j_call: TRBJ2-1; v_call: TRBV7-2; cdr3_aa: CASSSDSGAYNEQFF; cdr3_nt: TGTGCCAGCAGCTCGGATAGCGGGGCGTACAATGAGCAGTTCTTC
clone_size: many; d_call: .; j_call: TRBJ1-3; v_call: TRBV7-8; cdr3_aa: CASSQKGSGSGNTIYF; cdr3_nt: TGTGCCAGCAGCCAGAAGGGGTCAGGGTCTGGAAACACCATATATTTT
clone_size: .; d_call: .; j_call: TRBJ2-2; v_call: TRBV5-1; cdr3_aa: CASSLVGPDTGELFF; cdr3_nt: TGCGCCAGCAGCTTGGTGGGGCCCGACACCGGGGAGCTGTTTTTT
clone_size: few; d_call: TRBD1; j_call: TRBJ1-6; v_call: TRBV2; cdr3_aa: CAMLQGEKGSPLHF; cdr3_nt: TGTGCCATGCTACAGGGGGAGAAGGGTTCACCCCTCCACTTT
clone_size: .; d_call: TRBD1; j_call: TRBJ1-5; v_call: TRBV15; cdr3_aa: CATSSGQGVRPQHF; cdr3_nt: TGTGCCACCAGCAGTGGACAGGGCGTTCGGCCCCAGCATTTT
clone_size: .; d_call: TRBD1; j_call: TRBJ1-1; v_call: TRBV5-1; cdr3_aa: CASSLRDRDTEAFF; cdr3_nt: TGCGCCAGCAGCCTAAGGGACAGGGACACTGAAGCTTTCTTT